This TCR beta chain was retrieved from a study of blood T cell repertoires in COVID-19. Background on the study: Nucleic acid was either cDNA or gDNA, and it came from T cells, B-cell-depleted T cells, or PBMCs.

Enrollees, 18 to 89 years old, lived in 24 US areas. TCRdb keeps only in-frame clones here, not all; method: immunoSEQ multiplex PCR. The top ten hold 1.3% of the sample, which has approximately 400,000 clones, more than 75% seen once. The clonotype originates from a man aged 30 to 39 who had recovered from COVID-19. Sequenced material: PBMCs or T cells enriched from blood (not recorded which).

The DNA of the CDR3 is TGTGCCTGGAGTGGAAAAGGGACAGGGAATTCACCCCTCCACTTT. Translating gives CAWSGKGTGNSPLHF. The V gene is TRBV30, the J gene TRBJ1-6; 9 positions match TRBD1. V gave up 1 base and J gave up 7 bases; unmatched junction bases: 5. CDR3 size: 15 residues. Germline V gene sequence: CDR1 GTSNPN, CDR2 SVGIG (reference sequence).